This record concerns one T cell receptor (beta chain) sequence. Its antigen has not been determined. No much larger clone is present one base from it, and per-base qualities are unavailable. This specimen belongs to a study of blood T cell repertoires in COVID-19 (dated by TCRdb to the early 2020s). For context, the study as a whole: Samples covering the acute and convalescent phases of COVID-19 were provided by collaborators in the United States, Italy and Spain. Deeply sampled blood TCRbeta repertoires from subjects exposed to, actively infected with, or recovered from COVID-19 were included in the dataset. The repertoires were released in a freely available public database intended as a resource for research on the immune response to SARS-CoV-2. The material from the prospective study consisted of cDNA or gDNA derived from T cells, B-cell-depleted T cells, or PBMCs. The samples were drawn from the first 160 participants of the ongoing ImmuneRACE study and from 1,200 or so subjects provided by 6 global collaborators. Where HLA class I and class II types were available, the types were taken from metadata supplied by the sample provider, not from assay-based typing. The sample metadata nearly always contained a de-identified subject ID, COVID-19 status, age in years and sex. On the study overall, not on this receptor specifically: The amount of clinical and demographic metadata varied by source and participant and was provided uncurated.

Whole blood was collected in K2EDTA tubes by collaborating institutions according to the institutions' own protocols. For TCRbeta analysis, collaborators shipped samples in one of three forms: frozen whole blood, isolated PBMCs, or DNA extracted from either of those sample types. TCRbeta CDR3 regions were amplified from genomic DNA by means of the immunoSEQ Assay, a bias-controlled multiplex PCR. The authors' pipeline ran thus. The number of nucleated cells in each sample was estimated from the amplification of reference gene primers within the assay. Sequence reads were collapsed and filtered to measure the absolute abundance of every unique TCRbeta CDR3 rearrangement. Productive Simpson clonality was computed per sample as the square root of Simpson's diversity index over productive rearrangements. What TCRdb holds here is the immuneACCESS table cut down to in-frame rearrangements. Part of the clones is not present; checked against another copy, under half of the missing clones reflect an unresolved V gene, and the others are unexplained. V and J calls and clone size are copied from that table; D and trimming were computed from the DNA. This sample has under 150,000 clones in its table, and approximately 85% of those were observed once. In total, the top ten clones hold 3.5% to 5% of the sample.

As encoded in the germline V gene, CDR1 is SGHTS while CDR2 is YDEGEE. For this chain, trimming is 2 bases at the V end and 7 bases at the J end, and the number of junction bases without a gene match is 8. From cysteine to phenylalanine, the CDR3 is 16 amino acids long. Kept here is only the CDR3 DNA, which spans 48 bases and is read in frame from base 1. Sequenced material: peripheral blood. The source is a human donor in a cohort sampled during active COVID-19. Recombination linked TRBV5-8 to TRBJ1-5; the junction holds 11 bases that match TRBD1. The DNA is as follows: TGTGCCAGCAGCTTCCGGACAGGGGGCTTTAGGCAGCCCCAGCATTTT. Its translation reads: CASSFRTGGFRQPQHF.